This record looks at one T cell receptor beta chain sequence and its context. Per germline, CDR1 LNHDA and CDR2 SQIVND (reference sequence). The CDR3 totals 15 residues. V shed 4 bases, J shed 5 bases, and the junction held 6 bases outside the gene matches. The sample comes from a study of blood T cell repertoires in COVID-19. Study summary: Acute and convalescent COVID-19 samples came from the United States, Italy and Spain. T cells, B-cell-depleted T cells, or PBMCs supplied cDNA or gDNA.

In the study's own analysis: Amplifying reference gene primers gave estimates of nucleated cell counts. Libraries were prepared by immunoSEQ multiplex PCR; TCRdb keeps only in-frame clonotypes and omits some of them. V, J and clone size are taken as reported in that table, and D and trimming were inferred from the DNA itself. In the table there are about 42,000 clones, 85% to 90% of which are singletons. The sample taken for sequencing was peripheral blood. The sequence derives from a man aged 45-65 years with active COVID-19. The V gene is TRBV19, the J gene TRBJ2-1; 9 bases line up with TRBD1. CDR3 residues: CASSNTGTGNNEQFF. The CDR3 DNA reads TGTGCCAGTAGTAATACCGGGACAGGGAACAATGAGCAGTTCTTC.